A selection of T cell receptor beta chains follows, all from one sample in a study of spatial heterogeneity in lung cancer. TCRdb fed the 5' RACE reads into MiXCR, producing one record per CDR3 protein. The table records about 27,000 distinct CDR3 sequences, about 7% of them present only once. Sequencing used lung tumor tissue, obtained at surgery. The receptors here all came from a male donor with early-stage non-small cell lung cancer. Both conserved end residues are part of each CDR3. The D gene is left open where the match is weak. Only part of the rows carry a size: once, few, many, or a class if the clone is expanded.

cdr3_nt: TGCAGTGCTACTGACTCAGCGGGGCAAGAGACCCAGTACTTC
cdr3_aa: CSATDSAGQETQYF
d_call: TRBD2
j_call: TRBJ2-5
clone_size: many
v_call: TRBV20-1

cdr3_nt: TGCAGTGCTAGTAGGGGGGCGAGCGGGGCCAACGTCCTGACTTTC
cdr3_aa: CSASRGASGANVLTF
d_call: .
j_call: TRBJ2-6
clone_size: many
v_call: TRBV20-1

cdr3_nt: TGTGCCAGCAGGGAGCGACAGGGGCACGATCAGCCCCAGCATTTT
cdr3_aa: CASRERQGHDQPQHF
d_call: TRBD1
j_call: TRBJ1-5
clone_size: medium-sized
v_call: TRBV6-1

cdr3_nt: TGCAGTGCCCGGAAGGAGTATAGCGGGGATAATGAGCAGTTCTTC
cdr3_aa: CSARKEYSGDNEQFF
d_call: TRBD2
j_call: TRBJ2-1
clone_size: many
v_call: TRBV20-1

cdr3_nt: TGTGCCAGCAGTTTTAGGACTAGCGGGAACAATGAGCAGTTCTTC
cdr3_aa: CASSFRTSGNNEQFF
d_call: TRBD2
j_call: TRBJ2-1
clone_size: .
v_call: TRBV12-3/TRBV12-4

cdr3_nt: TGTGCCATAAGGGGTGATCTCATGAACACTGAAGCTTTCTTT
cdr3_aa: CAIRGDLMNTEAFF
d_call: .
j_call: TRBJ1-1
clone_size: .
v_call: TRBV10-3

cdr3_nt: TGTGCCAGCAGCTTTTGGTCCTCACCCCTCCACTTT
cdr3_aa: CASSFWSSPLHF
d_call: .
j_call: TRBJ1-6
clone_size: many
v_call: TRBV11-2

cdr3_nt: TGTGCCAGTAGTGATAGAGCCACCTACGAGCAGTACTTC
cdr3_aa: CASSDRATYEQYF
d_call: .
j_call: TRBJ2-7
clone_size: .
v_call: TRBV19

cdr3_nt: TGTGCCAGTGGGGACAGGGCTAACTATGGCTACACCTTC
cdr3_aa: CASGDRANYGYTF
d_call: TRBD1
j_call: TRBJ1-2
clone_size: many
v_call: TRBV6-5

cdr3_nt: TGTGCTAGTGCCCGGCCAGAGGCAGGGGATACGCAGTATTTT
cdr3_aa: CASARPEAGDTQYF
d_call: .
j_call: TRBJ2-3
clone_size: few
v_call: TRBV12-5

cdr3_nt: TGCAGTGTTGCCCAGCGGGCAGATACGCAGTATTTT
cdr3_aa: CSVAQRADTQYF
d_call: .
j_call: TRBJ2-3
clone_size: few
v_call: TRBV20-1

cdr3_nt: TGTGCCAGCAGTCCGGTCGCCGTTGAGGGCAGTGAGCAGTTCTTC
cdr3_aa: CASSPVAVEGSEQFF
d_call: .
j_call: TRBJ2-1
clone_size: .
v_call: TRBV6-5

cdr3_nt: TGTGCCAGCAGCCAAGATTTTGGTTACGAGCAGTACTTC
cdr3_aa: CASSQDFGYEQYF
d_call: .
j_call: TRBJ2-7
clone_size: .
v_call: TRBV4-2

cdr3_nt: TGTGCCAGCAGGCAGGGAGGTAACACCGGGGAGCTGTTTTTT
cdr3_aa: CASRQGGNTGELFF
d_call: .
j_call: TRBJ2-2
clone_size: few
v_call: TRBV28

cdr3_nt: TGCGCCAGCAGCTTGGTTTTTCTGGGCTCTGGGGCCAACGTCCTGACTTTC
cdr3_aa: CASSLVFLGSGANVLTF
d_call: .
j_call: TRBJ2-6
clone_size: many
v_call: TRBV5-1

cdr3_nt: TGTGCCAGCAGTGTAGGGACGCCCTGGAGGTACGAGCAGTACTTC
cdr3_aa: CASSVGTPWRYEQYF
d_call: .
j_call: TRBJ2-7
clone_size: many
v_call: TRBV28

cdr3_nt: TGTGCCACCAGTGATTGGGACCGGGACAGGGGGCGACTCACAGATACGCAGTATTTT
cdr3_aa: CATSDWDRDRGRLTDTQYF
d_call: TRBD1
j_call: TRBJ2-3
clone_size: many
v_call: TRBV24-1